This TCR beta chain is drawn from a study of early T cells in non-severe SARS-CoV-2 infection. At the level of the study: Unpaired chains resulted from sequencing bulk RNA of unsorted whole blood.

Many counts were recorded for this clonotype. V was cut by 2 bases and J by 6 bases, with 16 bases left in between. The germline V gene has CDR1 KGHDR and CDR2 SFDVKD. The CDR3 has 15 residues. TCRdb re-derived calls from the 5' RACE reads in MiXCR, one entry per CDR3 protein. The sample has roughly 51,000 distinct CDR3 sequences; approximately 7.5% are singletons. Source material: whole blood. The sequence was collected from an adult who was a healthcare worker with PCR-confirmed SARS-CoV-2 infection or an uninfected control (not recorded which). The chain combines TRBV24-1 with TRBJ2-7; perhaps TRBD1 as D (6 bases). CDR3 DNA sequence: TGTGCCACCAGTGATTCCACGGGACAAGTCGGCGAGCAGTACTTC. Its translation is CATSDSTGQVGEQYF.